The 23 T cell receptor beta chains reported below all come from one sample, sequenced in a study of chemoradiotherapy in HPV16-positive cancers. This table comes from immunoSEQ multiplex PCR, and its TCRdb copy is limited to in-frame clones, with some not included. Here the sample spans more than 10,000 clones, 85% to 90% being singletons. The sample in question was blood, obtained from a patient who underwent chemoradiotherapy. The receptor set was obtained from a human donor with HPV-associated anogenital cancer.

This chain uses TRBV4-1 with TRBJ2-2; 12 bases line up with TRBD2. V was clipped by 4 bases and J by 8 bases; unmatched bases: 5. The CDR3 sequence is 15 residues long. In germline, CDR1 is MGHRA, CDR2 YSYEKL. CDR3 loop: CASSPQLAGGGELFF. CDR3 DNA sequence: TGCGCCAGCAGCCCCCAACTAGCGGGGGGTGGGGAGCTGTTTTTT.

The J gene is TRBJ2-3, the V gene TRBV4-3, with D hard to call. V gave up 3 bases and J gave up 0 bases, with 10 bases separating them. Per germline, CDR1 LGHNA and CDR2 YSLEER. The CDR3 extends over 15 amino acids. The CDR3 nucleotides are TGCGCCAGCAGCCAGGACCAAAGGAGCACAGATACGCAGTATTTT. Translating it yields CASSQDQRSTDTQYF.

Only one count was recorded for this clone. For the CDR3, the DNA is TGTGCCAGCAGTTTATCAGGACTAGCGGGGGGGCCGGATACGCAGTATTTT. It encodes CASSLSGLAGGPDTQYF. This chain connects TRBV27 to TRBJ2-3; 15 bases are shared with TRBD2. CDR1 is MNHEY, CDR2 SMNVEV, per germline (reference sequence). The CDR3 extends over 17 amino acids. The V and J ends lost 0 bases and 6 bases, in that order; junction bases with no gene match: 4.

This chain uses TRBV7-9 with TRBJ2-2; TRBD2 is a possible D gene (6 bases). V was pared by 1 base and J by 6 bases, with 12 bases between. Germline lookup yields CDR1 SEHNR and CDR2 FQNEAQ (reference sequence). The CDR3 spans 15 residues. In DNA form, the CDR3 reads TGTGCCAGCAGCTTAGAGTTACTAGCTGCCGGGGAGCTGTTTTTT. It encodes CASSLELLAAGELFF.

This sequence joins TRBV7-2 and TRBJ2-1, with TRBD2 identical over 8 bases. The CDR3 runs to 16 residues. Germline lookup yields CDR1 SGHTA and CDR2 FQGNSA. The trim removed 3 bases at V and 10 bases at J, leaving 14 bases unmatched. DNA of the CDR3: TGTGCCAGCAGCTTCGGGACCGGAGTTCCTAGCGGGGAGCAGTTCTTC. Its protein is CASSFGTGVPSGEQFF.

The chain has TRBV5-1 and TRBJ2-2; D remains unclear. The CDR3 is made up of 13 amino acids. CDR1 and CDR2 from the germline V gene are SGHRS and YFSETQ. The ends were cut back, 2 bases at V and 5 bases at J, with 7 bases in the middle. The CDR3 loop is CASSLQLTGELFF. In DNA, the CDR3 is TGCGCCAGCAGCTTACAGTTAACCGGGGAGCTGTTTTTT.

The chain links TRBV15 to TRBJ2-1, with 9 nucleotides matching TRBD2. There are 17 residues in the CDR3. Germline trimming cut 0 bases from V and 4 bases from J; bases unmatched to any gene: 7. Germline lookup yields CDR1 LNHNV and CDR2 YYDKDF (reference sequence). The CDR3 is CATSRDRAAGGYNEQFF. The DNA of the CDR3 is TGTGCCACCAGCAGAGATAGGGCAGCGGGGGGTTACAATGAGCAGTTCTTC.

The genes are TRBV4-1 and TRBJ2-5; 7 bases agree with TRBD2. This CDR3 region has 12 residues. V lost 2 bases, J lost 11 bases, and 5 bases stayed unmatched. Germline V gives CDR1 MGHRA, CDR2 YSYEKL. The CDR3 protein is CASSQPRGKQYF. DNA of the CDR3: TGCGCCAGCAGCCAACCGCGGGGGAAGCAGTACTTC.

This chain joins TRBV7-9 and TRBJ2-7; possibly TRBD2 for D (6 bases). The CDR3 has 15 amino acids. The ends were cut back, 5 bases at V and 0 bases at J, with 14 bases in the middle. CDR1 and CDR2 (germline): SEHNR, FQNEAQ (reference sequence). Here the CDR3 DNA reads TGTGCCAGCAGCAAGCCGGGGGATTACTCCTACGAGCAGTACTTC. Translated, it gives CASSKPGDYSYEQYF.

In this sample, this clone turned up a few times. This chain uses TRBV11-2 with TRBJ2-3; D remains ambiguous. The CDR3 runs 15 residues. Trimming took 6 bases from V and 3 from J, leaving 16 bases between them. Germline V CDR1 and CDR2: SGHAT, FQNNGV. CDR3 sequence: CASSYDAGPTDTQYF. The CDR3, as DNA: TGTGCCAGCAGTTATGATGCTGGGCCGACAGATACGCAGTATTTT.

This clone has only a few counts. The chain combines TRBV12-2 with TRBJ2-3. TRBV12-2 is a known pseudogene. The CDR3 is 16 residues long. Here the CDR3 reads CASRLARRSEEDTQYF. CDR3 sequence (DNA): TGTGCAAGTCGCTTAGCCAGGAGATCCGAGGAAGATACGCAGTATTTT.

This sequence joins TRBV15 and TRBJ2-7; 15 nucleotides line up with TRBD2. There are 17 residues in the CDR3. From germline, CDR1 is LNHNV and CDR2 YYDKDF (reference sequence). V was clipped by 0 bases and J by 1 base; unmatched bases: 1. The CDR3 nucleotides are TGTGCCACCAGCAGAGACGGACTAGCGGGGGGGTCCTACGAGCAGTACTTC. This codes for CATSRDGLAGGSYEQYF. Together with reference TRBV15 and TRBJ2-7, the CDR3 gives the full variable domain: DAMVIQNPRYQVTQFGKPVTLSCSQTLNHNVMYWYQQKSSQAPKLLFHYYDKDFNNEADTPDNFQSRRPNTSFCFLDIRSPGLGDTAMYLCATSRDGLAGGSYEQYFGPGTRLTVT.

This chain links TRBV11-2 with TRBJ2-1; weak D call: TRBD1 (5 bases). Between the trimmed V and J ends, which lost 5 bases and 8 bases, there was a span of 19 bases. Germline CDR1 is SGHAT and CDR2 is FQNNGV. The CDR3 has 15 residues. CDR3 sequence (DNA): TGTGCCAGCAGCCCGCAAGGCCAAGGGGCCGATGAGCAGTTCTTC. Translated, it gives CASSPQGQGADEQFF. Full variable domain (missing parts from reference TRBV11-2 and TRBJ2-1): EAGVAQSPRYKIIEKRQSVAFWCNPISGHATLYWYQQILGQGPKLLIQFQNNGVVDDSQLPKDRFSAERLKGVDSTLKIQPAKLEDSAVYLCASSPQGQGADEQFFGPGTRLTVL.

The chain joins TRBV6-9 to TRBJ2-7, with 8 bases identical to TRBD2. The CDR3 spans 14 residues. V was pared by 3 bases and J by 4 bases, with 5 bases of the junction left unmatched. CDR1 and CDR2 (germline): MNHGY, SVAAGI. The CDR3 spells CASSYGGAGYEQYF. As DNA, the CDR3 is TGTGCCAGCAGTTACGGGGGGGCCGGGTACGAGCAGTACTTC.

The CDR3 DNA reads TGTGCCAGCAACACAAACCAGGGGCCCCAGCATTTT. This encodes CASNTNQGPQHF. The chain is built from TRBV27 and TRBJ1-5, with D maybe TRBD1 (5 bases). The CDR3 runs to 12 residues. The germline CDR1 and CDR2 sequences are MNHEY and SMNVEV (reference sequence). V was pared by 7 bases and J by 9 bases, with 13 bases between.

The chain links TRBV2 to TRBJ1-2, with D maybe TRBD1 (6 bases). V was trimmed by 6 bases and J by 8 bases, leaving 22 bases between them. CDR1 SNHLY and CDR2 FYNNEI come from the germline V gene. This CDR3 region has 15 residues. CDR3 coding DNA: TGTGCCAGCAGCGCATCGGGAGCCGGGGGCCGCGGCTACACCTTC. Amino acids: CASSASGAGGRGYTF. Combining the CDR3 with reference TRBV2 and TRBJ1-2 gives the whole variable domain EPEVTQTPSHQVTQMGQEVILRCVPISNHLYFYWYRQILGQKVEFLVSFYNNEISEKSEIFDDQFSVERPDGSNFTLKIRSTKLEDSAMYFCASSASGAGGRGYTFGSGTRLTVV.

The chain has TRBV7-3 and TRBJ2-3, with D possibly being TRBD2 (6 bases). This CDR3 has 14 amino acids. Per the germline V gene, CDR1 is SGHTA and CDR2 is FQGTGA. Between the trimmed V and J ends, which lost 3 bases and 4 bases, there was a span of 11 bases. The CDR3: CASSLEGLADTQYF. The CDR3, as DNA: TGTGCCAGCAGCTTGGAGGGATTAGCAGATACGCAGTATTTT. Drawing the rest from reference TRBV7-3 and TRBJ2-3, the complete variable domain is GAGVSQTPSNKVTEKGKYVELRCDPISGHTALYWYRQSLGQGPEFLIYFQGTGAADDSGLPNDRFFAVRPEGSVSTLKIQRTERGDSAVYLCASSLEGLADTQYFGPGTRLTVL.

The CDR3 nucleotides read TGTGCCAGCAGCTGGACAGGGGGCGCAGATACGCAGTATTTT. Its protein product is CASSWTGGADTQYF. The rearrangement joins TRBV7-9 to TRBJ2-3; 11 bases align to TRBD1. With 4 bases clipped from V and 4 bases from J, the junction kept 1 base outside the gene matches. CDR1 SEHNR and CDR2 FQNEAQ come from the germline V gene (reference sequence). CDR3 length: 14 amino acids.

This clone was observed once. The chain joins TRBV7-2 to TRBJ2-3; TRBD2 aligns across 8 bases. Germline-derived CDR1 and CDR2 are SGHTA and FQGNSA. This CDR3 is 16 amino acids long. V lost 1 base to trimming and J lost 3 bases; unmatched junction nucleotides: 6. The CDR3 is CASSLDYAGGTDTQYF. CDR3 nucleotide sequence: TGTGCCAGCAGCTTAGACTATGCGGGGGGAACAGATACGCAGTATTTT.

The sample holds one count of this clone. CDR3 DNA sequence: TGTGCCAGCAGCTTGCCGGGGGGGCGGGCGGATACGCAGTATTTT. This encodes CASSLPGGRADTQYF. This chain joins TRBV5-4 and TRBJ2-3; 8 nucleotides agree with TRBD2. J was trimmed by 6 bases and V by 1 base; bases with no gene match: 7. The CDR3 runs 15 residues. From germline, CDR1 is SGHNT and CDR2 YYREEE (reference sequence).

In its sample, this clone was seen a few times. The chain carries TRBV2 and TRBJ2-7, with 8 bases aligning to TRBD1. The CDR3 has 15 residues. V trimming: 9 bases; J trimming: 0 bases; junction bases outside the gene matches: 10. Germline V gene sequence: CDR1 SNHLY, CDR2 FYNNEI. This CDR3 is CASHQGASDSYEQYF. The CDR3 DNA reads TGTGCCAGTCACCAGGGGGCTAGTGACTCCTACGAGCAGTACTTC.

The chain employs TRBV6-6 and TRBJ1-1, with a weak D call TRBD1 (6 bases). Trimming left V 5 bases short and J 5 bases short, with 9 bases between. The CDR3 has 12 amino acids. The germline gives CDR1 MNHNY, CDR2 SVGAGI (reference sequence). For the CDR3, the DNA is TGTGCCAGCAGTCGGACAGAAACTGAAGCTTTCTTT. Protein: CASSRTETEAFF.

The rearrangement uses TRBV19 and TRBJ2-1; D possibly matches TRBD1 or TRBD2 (5 bases each). The CDR3 totals 14 residues. V lost 4 bases, J lost 0 bases, and 7 bases lay in between. Germline V gene data show CDR1 as LNHDA and CDR2 as SQIVND (reference sequence). This chain's CDR3 is CASSRGNSYNEQFF. CDR3 sequence (DNA): TGTGCCAGTAGTAGGGGGAACTCCTACAATGAGCAGTTCTTC.